This is a list of T cell receptor beta chains from one sample in a study of OX40 agonist ivuxolimab in advanced cancers. Sequenced by immunoSEQ multiplex PCR; TCRdb stores in-frame clones only, minus some. The data contain tens of thousands of clones, nearly 85% of them singletons. The sequences come from CD4+ or CD8+ T cells sorted from blood, collected in a trial of the OX40 agonist ivuxolimab. Receptor source: an adult with an advanced solid tumor such as melanoma, head and neck, liver or kidney cancer. The CDR3 runs from the conserved cysteine through the conserved F or W. The D gene is left open where the match is weak. A clone size is listed for some rows: how often the clone was seen (once, few, many), or a class if it is expanded.

clone_size: -; v_call: TRBV30; d_call: -; j_call: TRBJ2-1; cdr3_aa: CAWTRGPSSYNEQFF; cdr3_nt: TGTGCCTGGACTCGGGGTCCGAGCTCCTACAATGAGCAGTTCTTC
clone_size: -; v_call: TRBV2; d_call: TRBD1; j_call: TRBJ2-6; cdr3_aa: CAGSQTGGAGANVLTF; cdr3_nt: TGTGCCGGATCTCAGACAGGGGGAGCTGGGGCCAACGTCCTGACTTTC
clone_size: -; v_call: TRBV28; d_call: -; j_call: TRBJ2-5; cdr3_aa: CASSLSGTPGETQYF; cdr3_nt: TGTGCCAGCAGTTTATCGGGGACCCCAGGGGAGACCCAGTACTTC
clone_size: -; v_call: TRBV18; d_call: TRBD2; j_call: TRBJ2-7; cdr3_aa: CASSPPGLADASYEQYF; cdr3_nt: TGTGCCAGCTCACCACCTGGACTAGCGGACGCATCCTACGAGCAGTACTTC
clone_size: -; v_call: TRBV11-1; d_call: -; j_call: TRBJ2-3; cdr3_aa: CASSPRVRDLTDTQYF; cdr3_nt: TGTGCCAGCAGCCCCAGGGTCCGGGATCTCACAGATACGCAGTATTTT
clone_size: -; v_call: TRBV6-5; d_call: -; j_call: TRBJ2-7; cdr3_aa: CASSPPGREQYF; cdr3_nt: TGTGCCAGCAGCCCTCCTGGGAGGGAGCAGTACTTC
clone_size: -; v_call: TRBV6-4; d_call: TRBD2; j_call: TRBJ2-1; cdr3_aa: CASSDRGLAGVNEQFF; cdr3_nt: TGTGCCAGCAGTGACAGAGGACTAGCGGGAGTAAATGAGCAGTTCTTC
clone_size: -; v_call: TRBV19; d_call: TRBD1; j_call: TRBJ1-1; cdr3_aa: CASSIPSGTGLSETEAFF; cdr3_nt: TGTGCCAGTAGTATACCTTCGGGGACAGGGTTGTCAGAAACTGAAGCTTTCTTT
clone_size: -; v_call: TRBV28; d_call: -; j_call: TRBJ2-3; cdr3_aa: CASSLTDFWGSFGTDTQYF; cdr3_nt: TGTGCCAGCAGTTTAACCGATTTCTGGGGGAGTTTTGGCACAGATACGCAGTATTTT
clone_size: -; v_call: TRBV29-1; d_call: -; j_call: TRBJ2-1; cdr3_aa: CSAPLGALGGEQFF; cdr3_nt: TGCAGCGCCCCCCTGGGAGCGTTGGGTGGTGAGCAGTTCTTC
clone_size: -; v_call: TRBV7-2; d_call: -; j_call: TRBJ2-4; cdr3_aa: CASGGRAKNIQYF; cdr3_nt: TGTGCCTCCGGAGGCAGGGCCAAAAACATTCAGTACTTC
clone_size: -; v_call: TRBV13; d_call: -; j_call: TRBJ2-1; cdr3_aa: CASSFSLSGHPGSNEQFF; cdr3_nt: TGTGCCAGCAGCTTTTCCCTCTCGGGTCACCCTGGGAGTAATGAGCAGTTCTTC
clone_size: -; v_call: TRBV2; d_call: TRBD1; j_call: TRBJ2-2; cdr3_aa: CASRDTGARTGELFF; cdr3_nt: TGTGCCAGCAGAGACACAGGGGCGAGGACCGGGGAGCTGTTTTTT
clone_size: -; v_call: TRBV4-1; d_call: -; j_call: TRBJ2-7; cdr3_aa: CASSQGRDTFLGNYEQYF; cdr3_nt: TGCGCCAGCAGCCAAGGACGGGACACATTCCTGGGTAACTACGAGCAGTACTTC
clone_size: once; v_call: TRBV6-5; d_call: -; j_call: TRBJ2-1; cdr3_aa: CASKGRPQGGNEQFF; cdr3_nt: TGTGCCAGCAAGGGGAGACCTCAGGGTGGAAATGAGCAGTTCTTC
clone_size: few; v_call: TRBV6-5; d_call: -; j_call: TRBJ1-2; cdr3_aa: CAAVANYGYTF; cdr3_nt: TGTGCCGCGGTAGCTAACTATGGCTACACCTTC
clone_size: -; v_call: TRBV7-2; d_call: -; j_call: TRBJ1-5; cdr3_aa: CASSLDQVQPQHF; cdr3_nt: TGTGCCAGCAGCTTAGACCAGGTACAGCCCCAGCATTTT
clone_size: -; v_call: TRBV5-1; d_call: -; j_call: TRBJ2-2; cdr3_aa: CASSLDGGGELFF; cdr3_nt: TGCGCCAGCAGCTTGGACGGGGGCGGGGAGCTGTTTTTT
clone_size: -; v_call: TRBV27; d_call: TRBD1; j_call: TRBJ2-1; cdr3_aa: CASFRQGLKGQFF; cdr3_nt: TGTGCCAGCTTTAGACAGGGCCTTAAGGGGCAGTTCTTC
clone_size: -; v_call: TRBV27; d_call: TRBD1; j_call: TRBJ1-2; cdr3_aa: CASSWDSRYGYTF; cdr3_nt: TGTGCCAGCAGTTGGGACAGCCGTTATGGCTACACCTTC
clone_size: -; v_call: TRBV5-8; d_call: TRBD1; j_call: TRBJ1-5; cdr3_aa: CASSTGQGAFNQPQHF; cdr3_nt: TGTGCCAGCAGCACCGGACAGGGGGCCTTCAATCAGCCCCAGCATTTT
clone_size: -; v_call: TRBV6-1; d_call: TRBD2; j_call: TRBJ2-7; cdr3_aa: CASSGEGPEYEQYF; cdr3_nt: TGTGCCAGCAGTGGGGAGGGACCCGAGTACGAGCAGTACTTC
clone_size: once; v_call: TRBV5-1; d_call: -; j_call: TRBJ2-3; cdr3_aa: CASSFGGNTQYF; cdr3_nt: TGCGCCAGCAGCTTTGGGGGGAATACGCAGTATTTT
clone_size: few; v_call: TRBV5-1; d_call: -; j_call: TRBJ2-7; cdr3_aa: CASSLDGIRSYEQYF; cdr3_nt: TGCGCCAGCAGCTTGGATGGGATAAGATCCTACGAGCAGTACTTC
clone_size: few; v_call: TRBV15; d_call: -; j_call: TRBJ2-7; cdr3_aa: CATSRVLGTYEQYF; cdr3_nt: TGTGCCACCAGCAGAGTCTTAGGAACCTACGAGCAGTACTTC
clone_size: -; v_call: TRBV5-1; d_call: -; j_call: TRBJ2-7; cdr3_aa: CASSLDGAGPLDEQYF; cdr3_nt: TGCGCCAGCAGCTTGGATGGGGCGGGACCTTTGGACGAGCAGTACTTC